Included here is one TCR beta chain sequence, with context. Authors' processing steps: Counts of nucleated cells, estimated from reference gene primer amplification, were obtained. Clones were read by immunoSEQ multiplex PCR, and TCRdb kept only the in-frame ones, dropping some. From that table come the V and J calls and clone size; the DNA was used to work out D and trimming. The sample lists 55,000 to 75,000 clones; less than 75% were seen once. The data were taken from a study of blood T cell repertoires in COVID-19. The clonotype was recovered from a man aged 60 to 75 with acute or convalescent COVID-19. Sequences were obtained from peripheral blood.

CDR3 amino acids: CASRSSGTSGGPAPETQYF. As DNA, the CDR3 is TGTGCCAGCAGATCCTCTGGCACTAGCGGGGGCCCGGCCCCAGAGACCCAGTACTTC. This chain uses TRBV3-1 (or the pseudogene TRBV3-2) with TRBJ2-5; 11 nucleotides align to TRBD2. CDR3 length: 19 amino acids. The V and J ends lost 6 bases and 4 bases, in that order; junction bases with no gene match: 19. Per germline, CDR1 LGHDT and CDR2 YNNKEL (reference sequence).